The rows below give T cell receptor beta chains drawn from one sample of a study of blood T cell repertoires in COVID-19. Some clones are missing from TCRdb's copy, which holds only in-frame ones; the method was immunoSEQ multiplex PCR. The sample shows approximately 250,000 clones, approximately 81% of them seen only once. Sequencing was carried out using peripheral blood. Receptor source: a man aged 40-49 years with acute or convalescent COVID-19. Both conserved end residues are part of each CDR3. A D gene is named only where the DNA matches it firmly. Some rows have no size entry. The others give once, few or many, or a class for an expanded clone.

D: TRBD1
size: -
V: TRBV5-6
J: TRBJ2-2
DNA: TGTGCCAGCAGCTCCGGGACAGGGACCGGGGAGCTGTTTTTT
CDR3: CASSSGTGTGELFF

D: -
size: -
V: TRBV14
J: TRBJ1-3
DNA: TGTGCCAGCAGCCAAGAGACAGCTGGAAACACCATATATTTT
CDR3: CASSQETAGNTIYF

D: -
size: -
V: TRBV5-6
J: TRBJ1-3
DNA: TGTGCCAGCAGCCTAAGGGGATCTGGAAACACCATATATTTT
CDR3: CASSLRGSGNTIYF

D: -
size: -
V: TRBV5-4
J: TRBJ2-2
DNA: TGTGCCAGCAGCTACGACACTCCGTACACCGGGGAGCTGTTTTTT
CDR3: CASSYDTPYTGELFF

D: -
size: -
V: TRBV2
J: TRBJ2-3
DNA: TGTGCCAGCAGTGAAGAAGGCAGGGACACAGATACGCAGTATTTT
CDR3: CASSEEGRDTDTQYF

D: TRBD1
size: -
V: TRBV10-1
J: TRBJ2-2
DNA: TGCGCCAGCACTGGGACAGAAAACACCGGGGAGCTGTTTTTT
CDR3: CASTGTENTGELFF

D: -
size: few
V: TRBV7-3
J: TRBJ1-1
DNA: TGTGCCAGCAGCTTAACAGGGACTGACACTGAAGCTTTCTTT
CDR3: CASSLTGTDTEAFF

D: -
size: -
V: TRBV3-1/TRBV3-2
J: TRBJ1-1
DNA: TGTGCCAGCAGCCAATACGCCGGAGGTTATGACTCTGAAGCTTTCTTT
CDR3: CASSQYAGGYDSEAFF

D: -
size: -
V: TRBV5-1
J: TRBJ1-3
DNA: TGCGCCAGCAGCTTTTCAACAGGGGGAAACACCATATATTTT
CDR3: CASSFSTGGNTIYF

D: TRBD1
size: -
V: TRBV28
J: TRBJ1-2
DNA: TGTGCCAGCAGCCCACAGGGGGCGCGCGGCTACACCTTC
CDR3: CASSPQGARGYTF

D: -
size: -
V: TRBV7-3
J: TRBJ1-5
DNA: TGTGCCAGCGAGGCAGGGTCTAATCAGCCCCAGCATTTT
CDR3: CASEAGSNQPQHF

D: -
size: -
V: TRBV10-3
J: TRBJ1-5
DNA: TGTGCCATCAGTGAACAAACTCAGCCCCAGCATTTT
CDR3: CAISEQTQPQHF

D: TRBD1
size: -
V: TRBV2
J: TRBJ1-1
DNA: TGTGCCAGCAGACCCAGACAGGGAGGTGCCACTGAAGCTTTCTTT
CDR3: CASRPRQGGATEAFF

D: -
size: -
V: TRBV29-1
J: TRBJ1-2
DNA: TGCAGCGTTGAAAATTTTTCCGACGGAGCCGTCGGGTACACCTTC
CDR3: CSVENFSDGAVGYTF

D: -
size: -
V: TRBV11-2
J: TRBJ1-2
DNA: TGTGCCAGCAGCTTAGGAACAGGGTCGGGTGGCTACACCTTC
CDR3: CASSLGTGSGGYTF

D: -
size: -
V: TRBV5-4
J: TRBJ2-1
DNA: TGTGCCAGCAGCTGGGGGGGGGCCGAAGCAAACAATGAGCAGTTCTTC
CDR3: CASSWGGAEANNEQFF

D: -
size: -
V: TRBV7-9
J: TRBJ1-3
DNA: TGTGCCAGCAGCCCGTCCCGTAACACCATATATTTT
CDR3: CASSPSRNTIYF

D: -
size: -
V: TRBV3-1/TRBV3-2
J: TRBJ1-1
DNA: TGTGCCAGCAGCCTTCGACAGGCAAGTCATGAAGCTTTCTTT
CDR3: CASSLRQASHEAFF

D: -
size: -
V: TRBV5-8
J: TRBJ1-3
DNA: TGTGCCAGCAGCTTGGGACAGAAAAGCGGAAACACCATATATTTT
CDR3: CASSLGQKSGNTIYF

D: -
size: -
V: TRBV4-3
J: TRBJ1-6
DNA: TGCGCCAGCAGCCAAGATTTCGGCTCCTATAATTCACCCCTCCACTTT
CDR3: CASSQDFGSYNSPLHF

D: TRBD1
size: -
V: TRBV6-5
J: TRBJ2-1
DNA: TGTGCCAGCAGTTTGGGACAGGGAAATGAGCAGTTCTTC
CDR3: CASSLGQGNEQFF

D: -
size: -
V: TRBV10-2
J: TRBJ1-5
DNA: TGCGCCAGCAGTGACAGGGGAAGCAATCAGCCCCAGCATTTT
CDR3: CASSDRGSNQPQHF

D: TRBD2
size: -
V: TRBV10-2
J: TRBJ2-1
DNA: TGCGCCAGCAGTCCAAGCGAGCGGGGGTCCTACAATGAGCAGTTCTTC
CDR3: CASSPSERGSYNEQFF

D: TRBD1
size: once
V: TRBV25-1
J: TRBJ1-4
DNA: TGTGCCAGCAGTGAACCTCCTGGGACAGGGGTCGAAAAACTGTTTTTT
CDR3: CASSEPPGTGVEKLFF

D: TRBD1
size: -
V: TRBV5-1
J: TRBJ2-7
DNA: TGCGCCAGCAGCTTGGTACCTGGGACAGCCATCGAGCAGTACTTC
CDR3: CASSLVPGTAIEQYF

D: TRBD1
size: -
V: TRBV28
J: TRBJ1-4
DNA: TGTGCCAGCAGTTTAATCTCGGCAGGGGGACGTGAAAAACTGTTTTTT
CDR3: CASSLISAGGREKLFF

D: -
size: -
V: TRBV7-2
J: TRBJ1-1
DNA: TGTGCCAGCAGCTTAGGTGGAGGGCGGAACACTGAAGCTTTCTTT
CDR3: CASSLGGGRNTEAFF

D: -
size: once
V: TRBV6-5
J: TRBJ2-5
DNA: TGTGCCAGCAGGCAGGGGTTTCAAGAGACCCAGTACTTC
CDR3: CASRQGFQETQYF

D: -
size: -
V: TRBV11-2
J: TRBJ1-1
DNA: TGTGCCAGCAGCTGGGGGGGGAACACTGAAGCTTTCTTT
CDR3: CASSWGGNTEAFF

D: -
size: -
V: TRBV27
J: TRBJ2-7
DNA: TGTGCCAGCAGTTCCCTCCAGGCCTACGAGCAGTACTTC
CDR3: CASSSLQAYEQYF

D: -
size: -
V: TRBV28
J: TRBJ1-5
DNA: TGTGCCAGCAGTTCCCCGACAGACCCCTGGGTGAGGTCCCAGCATTTT
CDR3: CASSSPTDPWVRSQHF

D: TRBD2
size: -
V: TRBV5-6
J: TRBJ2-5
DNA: TGTGCCAGCAGCCGACTAGCGGGGAGCCAAGAGACCCAGTACTTC
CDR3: CASSRLAGSQETQYF

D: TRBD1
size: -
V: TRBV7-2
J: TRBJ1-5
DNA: TGTGCCAGCAGCCTAGCGACAGGGTTGGGCAATCAGCCCCAGCATTTT
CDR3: CASSLATGLGNQPQHF

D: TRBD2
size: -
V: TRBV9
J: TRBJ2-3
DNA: TGTGCCAGCAGCATTCGGGGACTAGCGGGGGGCACAGATACGCAGTATTTT
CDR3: CASSIRGLAGGTDTQYF

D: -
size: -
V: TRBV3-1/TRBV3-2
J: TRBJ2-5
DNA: TGTGCCAGCAGCCTCCAGAACGGGGTCGAGCAAGAGACCCAGTACTTC
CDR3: CASSLQNGVEQETQYF

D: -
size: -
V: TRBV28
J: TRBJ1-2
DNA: TGTGCCAGCAATAGCGAGGGCTATGGCTACACCTTC
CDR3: CASNSEGYGYTF

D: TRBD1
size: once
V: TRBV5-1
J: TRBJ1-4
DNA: TGCGCCAGCAGCGAGGGGGGACAGTTCTCTAATGAAAAACTGTTTTTT
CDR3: CASSEGGQFSNEKLFF

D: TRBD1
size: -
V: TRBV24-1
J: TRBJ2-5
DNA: TGTGCCACCAGTGATTTTAAAGACTCGGGGGGACAGGGAATGGGCGAGACCCAGTACTTC
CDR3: CATSDFKDSGGQGMGETQYF

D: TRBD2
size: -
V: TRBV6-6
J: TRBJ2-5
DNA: TGTGCCAGCAGTTCCCCGGGACTAGTGGAGGAGACCCAGTACTTC
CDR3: CASSSPGLVEETQYF

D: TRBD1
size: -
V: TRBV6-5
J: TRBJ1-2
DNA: TGTGCCAGCAGATTCGTGCAGGGGGCTGACTATGGCTACACCTTC
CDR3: CASRFVQGADYGYTF

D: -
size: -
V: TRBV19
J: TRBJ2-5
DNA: TGTGCCAGTAGTATAGGGGCAGGGAACTACGAGACCCAGTACTTC
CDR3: CASSIGAGNYETQYF

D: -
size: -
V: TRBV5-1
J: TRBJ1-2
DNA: TGCGCCAGCAGCTTCCAGGAAAACTATGGCTACACCTTC
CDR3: CASSFQENYGYTF

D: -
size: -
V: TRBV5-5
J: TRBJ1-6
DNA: TGTGCCAGCAGCTTGGACAGGAATAATTCACCCCTCCACTTT
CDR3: CASSLDRNNSPLHF

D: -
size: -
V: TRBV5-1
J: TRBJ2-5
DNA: TGCGCCAGCAGCTTAACCGGGACATCCTTGGCGGAGACCCAGTACTTC
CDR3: CASSLTGTSLAETQYF

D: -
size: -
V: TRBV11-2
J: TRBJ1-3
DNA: TGTGCCAGCAAGAGGGATTCCTCTGGAAACACCATATATTTT
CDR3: CASKRDSSGNTIYF

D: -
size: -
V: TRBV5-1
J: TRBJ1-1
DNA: TGCGCCAGCAGCTTGGTAACAGGGCTCATGAACACTGAAGCTTTCTTT
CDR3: CASSLVTGLMNTEAFF

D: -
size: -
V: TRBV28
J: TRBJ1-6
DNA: TGTGCCAGCAGTTTAGGTTTAGGGGGAGACTATAATTCACCCCTCCACTTT
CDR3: CASSLGLGGDYNSPLHF

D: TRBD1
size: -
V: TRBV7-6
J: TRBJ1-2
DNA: TGTGCCAGCAGCTTAGCGCTAGGACAGGGAGCCTATGGCTACACCTTC
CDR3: CASSLALGQGAYGYTF

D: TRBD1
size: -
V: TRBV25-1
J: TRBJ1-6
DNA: TGTGCCAGCAGTGGGTCCGGAGACAGGGCCTATAATTCACCCCTCCACTTT
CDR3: CASSGSGDRAYNSPLHF

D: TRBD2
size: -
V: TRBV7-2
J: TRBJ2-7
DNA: TGTGCCAGCAGCTTCGGCGGGACTAGCGGCTACGAGCAGTACTTC
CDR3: CASSFGGTSGYEQYF

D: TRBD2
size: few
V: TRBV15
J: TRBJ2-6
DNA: TGTGCCACCAGCCACCTGGGAGGGAGCGGGGCCAACGTCCTGACTTTC
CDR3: CATSHLGGSGANVLTF

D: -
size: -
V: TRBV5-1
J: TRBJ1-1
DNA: TGCGCCAGCAGCTTCGGACAGTTACTTATCCCGGGCACTGAAGCTTTCTTT
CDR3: CASSFGQLLIPGTEAFF

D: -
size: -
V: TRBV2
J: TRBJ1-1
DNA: TGTGCCAGCAGTGAATACAGTTGGGCTTTCTTT
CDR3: CASSEYSWAFF

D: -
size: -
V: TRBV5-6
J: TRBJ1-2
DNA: TGTGCCAGCAGCTTGGTAGGGGTGGGCTACACCTTC
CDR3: CASSLVGVGYTF

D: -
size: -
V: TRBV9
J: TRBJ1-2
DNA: TGTGCCAGCAGCGTAGTCGGCAGCCAAAGAGGGGGCTACACCTTC
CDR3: CASSVVGSQRGGYTF

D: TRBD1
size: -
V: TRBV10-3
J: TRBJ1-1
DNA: TGTGCCATCAGATGGACAGGGGTGGAGACTGAAGCTTTCTTT
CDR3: CAIRWTGVETEAFF

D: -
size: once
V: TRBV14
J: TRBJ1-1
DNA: TGTGCCAGCAGCCAAGTGGGGGGGGACACTGAAGCTTTCTTT
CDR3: CASSQVGGDTEAFF

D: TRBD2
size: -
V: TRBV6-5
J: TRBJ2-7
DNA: TGTGCCAGCAGTCCTAGCGGGGGGATCTACGAGCAGTACTTC
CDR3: CASSPSGGIYEQYF

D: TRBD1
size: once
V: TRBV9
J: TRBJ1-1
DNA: TGTGCCAGCAGCGCGACAGGGCGGAACACTGAAGCTTTCTTT
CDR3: CASSATGRNTEAFF